This entry lists 29 T cell receptor beta chains sequenced from one sample in a study of blood T cell repertoires in COVID-19. TCRdb keeps only in-frame clones here, not all; method: immunoSEQ multiplex PCR. Found here are 20,000 to 25,000 clones, approximately 88% of them singletons; the top ten hold 3.2%. Sequenced input: peripheral blood. The receptors were sampled from a man between 40 and 49 years old with acute or convalescent COVID-19.

This clone was detected a few times. This chain connects TRBV3-1 (or the pseudogene TRBV3-2) to TRBJ2-3; 10 nucleotides agree with TRBD2. The CDR3 has 19 amino acids. The germline gives CDR1 LGHDT, CDR2 YNNKEL (reference sequence). With 0 bases clipped from V and 0 bases from J, the junction kept 9 bases outside the gene matches. The CDR3 spells CASSQDLSGGPRSTDTQYF. CDR3 coding DNA: TGTGCCAGCAGCCAAGATCTTAGCGGGGGGCCCCGGAGCACAGATACGCAGTATTTT.

This chain joins TRBV30 and TRBJ2-7, with 10 bases matching TRBD1. CDR3 length: 15 amino acids. V lost 3 bases and J lost 5; bases outside the gene matches: 10. Germline assignment: CDR1 GTSNPN and CDR2 SVGIG (reference sequence). The CDR3 sequence: CAWSLGTGAVHEQYF. The CDR3 region has the DNA TGTGCCTGGAGCCTCGGGACAGGGGCTGTCCACGAGCAGTACTTC.

DNA of the CDR3: TGTGCCAGCAGCCCGCGGACAGGCAACTATGGCTACACCTTC. Its translation: CASSPRTGNYGYTF. V and J are TRBV14 and TRBJ1-2; 7 bases are shared with TRBD1. The CDR3 runs 14 residues. Germline lookup yields CDR1 SGHDN and CDR2 FVKESK. V gave up 4 bases and J gave up 2 bases; unmatched junction bases: 4.

V and J are TRBV2 and TRBJ2-7, with a tentative D call TRBD2 (6 bases). CDR3 length: 14 amino acids. Trimming shortened V by 8 bases and J by 3 bases, and 17 bases separated the two germline ends. CDR1 and CDR2 from the germline V gene are SNHLY and FYNNEI. The CDR3 nucleotides are TGTGCCAGCTCCTTCGGGGGTCGTGGCTACGAGCAGTACTTC. It encodes CASSFGGRGYEQYF.

In this sample, this clone turned up once. The chain employs TRBV7-3 and TRBJ2-3; possibly TRBD2 for D (6 bases). The CDR3 has 15 residues. The germline CDR1 and CDR2 sequences are SGHTA and FQGTGA. V was clipped by 6 bases and J by 4 bases, with 17 bases between them. The CDR3 spells CASRAIPGGSDTQYF. The CDR3 nucleotides read TGTGCCAGCAGGGCAATCCCCGGGGGTTCAGATACGCAGTATTTT.

The rearrangement joins TRBV7-8 to TRBJ1-2, with 7 positions matching TRBD1. Germline V CDR1 and CDR2: SGHVS, FQNEAQ. CDR3 length: 15 residues. Trimming removed 6 bases from V and 6 bases from J; junction bases left unmatched: 13. In DNA form, the CDR3 reads TGTGCCAGCAGGCCTATCGGGACAGTTAAGGATGGCTACACCTTC. Residues: CASRPIGTVKDGYTF.

The chain joins TRBV5-1 to TRBJ1-6; 9 nucleotides agree with TRBD1. Germline CDR1 reads SGHRS; CDR2 reads YFSETQ. The V and J ends lost 2 bases and 10 bases, in that order; junction bases with no gene match: 10. There are 16 residues in the CDR3. The CDR3 DNA is TGCGCCAGCAGCTTAAATGCGGACAGGGGAGGCTCACCCCTCCACTTT. Its protein is CASSLNADRGGSPLHF.

The chain is built from TRBV7-2 and TRBJ1-1; D remains ambiguous. CDR3 size: 12 residues. Germline V gives CDR1 SGHTA, CDR2 FQGNSA. V shed 5 bases and J shed 3 bases, with 7 bases lying between them. Here the CDR3 DNA reads TGTGCCAGCAGCCCCCTTTACACTGAAGCTTTCTTT. Encoded protein: CASSPLYTEAFF.

This clone was counted a single time. J is TRBJ1-5 and V is TRBV7-2; D gene unclear. Germline CDR1 reads SGHTA; CDR2 reads FQGNSA. Trimming left V 5 bases short and J 7 bases short, with 18 bases between. The CDR3 loop spans 15 amino acids. The CDR3 bases are TGTGCCAGCAGCCCCGAAGCCGGGTTTGGACAGCCCCAGCATTTT. Its protein product is CASSPEAGFGQPQHF.

The chain links TRBV6-5 to TRBJ1-1; TRBD1 agrees at 8 bases. J lost 4 bases, V lost 6 bases, and 7 bases had no gene match. Germline V gene sequence: CDR1 MNHEY, CDR2 SVGAGI. CDR3 length: 14 residues. CDR3 residues: CASSQTGVGTEAFF. In DNA form, the CDR3 reads TGTGCCAGCAGCCAGACAGGGGTGGGCACTGAAGCTTTCTTT.

The chain links TRBV9 to TRBJ1-5; D unresolved. The germline CDR1 and CDR2 sequences are SGDLS and YYNGEE. Trimming removed 0 bases at V and 6 bases at J, with 7 bases between. CDR3 length: 13 residues. The CDR3 DNA reads TGTGCCAGCAGCGTAGGTCCCGGTCAGCCCCAGCATTTT. It encodes CASSVGPGQPQHF.

The chain combines TRBV11-2 with TRBJ2-1, with TRBD1 matching 7 bases. V shed 5 bases, J shed 8 bases, and the junction held 9 bases outside the gene matches. CDR3 size: 14 residues. Germline V lookup: CDR1 SGHAT, CDR2 FQNNGV. The CDR3 here is CASSQDRLGYEQFF. In DNA form, the CDR3 reads TGTGCCAGCAGCCAGGACAGGTTAGGGTATGAGCAGTTCTTC. The full variable domain, completed using reference TRBV11-2 and TRBJ2-1, is EAGVAQSPRYKIIEKRQSVAFWCNPISGHATLYWYQQILGQGPKLLIQFQNNGVVDDSQLPKDRFSAERLKGVDSTLKIQPAKLEDSAVYLCASSQDRLGYEQFFGPGTRLTVL.

The chain recombines TRBV5-4 with TRBJ2-1, with a possible D match to TRBD1 (5 bases). Trimming removed 4 bases at V and 8 bases at J, with 16 bases between. Germline CDR1 and CDR2: SGHNT and YYREEE (reference sequence). The CDR3 runs 14 residues. The CDR3 protein is CASSAWVGAHEQFF. The CDR3 DNA is TGTGCCAGCAGCGCTTGGGTAGGGGCTCATGAGCAGTTCTTC. The variable domain in full, completed from reference TRBV5-4 and TRBJ2-1, reads ETGVTQSPTHLIKTRGQQVTLRCSSQSGHNTVSWYQQALGQGPQFIFQYYREEENGRGNFPPRFSGLQFPNYSSELNVNALELDDSALYLCASSAWVGAHEQFFGPGTRLTVL.

The gene calls are TRBV19 and TRBJ1-5; D uncertain. Germline values: CDR1 LNHDA, CDR2 SQIVND (reference sequence). The CDR3 runs 12 residues. Trimming removed 11 bases at V and 4 bases at J, with 12 bases between. The CDR3 DNA sequence: TGTGCCTCTCGGCGGGGTAATCAGCCCCAGCATTTT. Translated: CASRRGNQPQHF.

J is TRBJ2-2 and V is TRBV19; D ambiguous. The V end lost 4 bases, the J end lost 5 bases, and 5 bases lay between the germline ends. This CDR3 spans 12 amino acids. Germline V gene data show CDR1 as LNHDA and CDR2 as SQIVND (reference sequence). CDR3 sequence: CASSTRTGELFF. DNA of the CDR3: TGTGCCAGTAGTACGCGGACCGGGGAGCTGTTTTTT. The full variable domain, in which reference TRBV19 and TRBJ2-2 provide the parts outside the CDR3, is DGGITQSPKYLFRKEGQNVTLSCEQNLNHDAMYWYRQDPGQGLRLIYYSQIVNDFQKGDIAEGYSVSREKKESFPLTVTSAQKNPTAFYLCASSTRTGELFFGEGSRLTVL.

This chain joins TRBV30 and TRBJ2-6, with TRBD1 as a possible D gene (6 bases). From germline, CDR1 is GTSNPN and CDR2 SVGIG (reference sequence). V lost 0 bases and J 4 bases, leaving 10 bases between the germline ends. This CDR3 spans 15 amino acids. The DNA for the CDR3 is TGTGCCTGGAGTGTACAGGGAGCCGGGGCCAACGTCCTGACTTTC. It is translated as CAWSVQGAGANVLTF.

This clone was detected only a few times. The genes are TRBV5-6 and TRBJ1-3; the match to TRBD1 covers 7 bases. The CDR3 totals 15 residues. With V trimmed by 3 bases and J by 7 bases, 10 bases remained unmatched. Germline assignment: CDR1 SGHDT and CDR2 YYEEEE. The CDR3 region is CASSYGTELSNTIYF. The CDR3 DNA reads as TGTGCCAGCAGCTACGGGACAGAATTATCGAACACCATATATTTT.

This chain uses TRBV2 with TRBJ1-1; tentative D call: TRBD1 (5 bases). Germline V gives CDR1 SNHLY, CDR2 FYNNEI. Trimming cost V 5 bases and J 4 bases, with 17 bases left between them. The CDR3 has 15 amino acids. The CDR3 spells CASSIGTQSVTEAFF. The CDR3 DNA reads TGTGCCAGCAGTATCGGGACTCAATCGGTCACTGAAGCTTTCTTT.

This clone was seen a handful of times. J is TRBJ1-2 and V is TRBV3-1 (or the pseudogene TRBV3-2); TRBD1 aligns across 7 bases. V lost 2 bases to trimming and J lost 5 bases; unmatched junction nucleotides: 11. This CDR3 has 16 residues. The germline gives CDR1 LGHDT, CDR2 YNNKEL (reference sequence). The CDR3 loop reads CASSQRTGTAGYGYTF. The CDR3 nucleotides are TGTGCCAGCAGCCAACGAACCGGGACAGCAGGATATGGCTACACCTTC.

A few counts support this clone. The J gene is TRBJ1-4, the V gene TRBV29-1; D call uncertain. The CDR3 covers 14 residues. V shed 3 bases and J shed 5 bases, with 13 bases lying between them. The germline V gene has CDR1 SQVTM and CDR2 ANQGSEA. The CDR3 DNA reads TGCAGCGTTGATTCCACGGGGAGAAATGAAAAACTGTTTTTT. Protein product: CSVDSTGRNEKLFF.

The chain has TRBV12-5 and TRBJ1-3; no firm D call. The CDR3 loop spans 14 amino acids. Between the trimmed V and J ends, which lost 1 base and 4 bases, there was a span of 8 bases. Germline lookup yields CDR1 LGHNT and CDR2 FRNRAP. CDR3: CASGLGGSGNTIYF. CDR3 bases: TGTGCTAGTGGTTTGGGAGGGTCGGGAAACACCATATATTTT.

The rearrangement uses TRBV19 and TRBJ1-3; 8 nucleotides match TRBD1. Germline CDR1 LNHDA, CDR2 SQIVND (reference sequence). V lost 6 bases, J lost 0 bases, and 7 bases stayed unmatched. This CDR3 region has 16 residues. CDR3 sequence (DNA): TGTGCCAGTAGACTGGACAGGGATGCCTCTGGAAACACCATATATTTT. Translating gives CASRLDRDASGNTIYF.

This sequence joins TRBV2 and TRBJ1-2; maybe TRBD1 (6 bases). Germline CDR1 is SNHLY and CDR2 is FYNNEI. This CDR3 is 12 amino acids long. Trimming stripped 6 bases from V and 3 bases from J, with 8 bases between. The DNA of the CDR3 is TGTGCCAGCAGCAGGGGAGACTATGGCTACACCTTC. This sequence encodes CASSRGDYGYTF.

This clone is medium-sized. The chain recombines TRBV29-1 with TRBJ1-3; TRBD1 agrees at 9 bases. The germline gives CDR1 SQVTM, CDR2 ANQGSEA. This CDR3 is built from 13 residues. V shed 6 bases and J 3 bases; nucleotides not matched to a gene: 3. The CDR3 bases are TGCAGCGTACAGGGGGCAATTGGAAACACCATATATTTT. Residues: CSVQGAIGNTIYF. The complete variable domain, with remaining parts taken from reference TRBV29-1 and TRBJ1-3, reads SAVISQKPSRDICQRGTSLTIQCQVDSQVTMMFWYRQQPGQSLTLIATANQGSEATYESGFVIDKFPISRPNLTFSTLTVSNMSPEDSSIYLCSVQGAIGNTIYFGEGSWLTVV.

V usage is TRBV7-2 and J usage is TRBJ2-3, with D hard to call. The CDR3 is made up of 12 amino acids. Germline V CDR1 and CDR2: SGHTA, FQGNSA. V shed 5 bases and J shed 2 bases, with 5 bases lying between them. The CDR3 spells CASSRYTDTQYF. The CDR3, as DNA: TGTGCCAGCAGCCGTTACACAGATACGCAGTATTTT. Variable domain in full (rest from reference TRBV7-2 and TRBJ2-3): GAGVSQSPSNKVTEKGKDVELRCDPISGHTALYWYRQSLGQGLEFLIYFQGNSAPDKSGLPSDRFSAERTGGSVSTLTIQRTQQEDSAVYLCASSRYTDTQYFGPGTRLTVL.

The rearrangement joins TRBV5-1 to TRBJ2-5; TRBD1 matches at 9 bases. The CDR3 runs to 13 residues. V lost 5 bases and J lost 7; bases outside the gene matches: 6. Germline V lookup: CDR1 SGHRS, CDR2 YFSETQ. For the CDR3, the DNA is TGCGCCAGCAGTTACAGGGGGCAGGGGACCCAGTACTTC. Translating it yields CASSYRGQGTQYF.

This sequence joins TRBV6-5 and TRBJ1-1, with TRBD1 matching over 8 bases. V lost 0 bases, J lost 2 bases, and 2 bases stayed unmatched. The CDR3 runs 15 residues. Germline V gene data show CDR1 as MNHEY and CDR2 as SVGAGI. The CDR3 DNA sequence: TGTGCCAGCAGTTACTCAGGGACAGGCAACACTGAAGCTTTCTTT. As protein: CASSYSGTGNTEAFF.

This clone was counted once. The chain recombines TRBV25-1 with TRBJ1-2; D may be TRBD1 (6 bases). Germline CDR1 MGHDK, CDR2 SYGVNS. V was clipped by 4 bases and J by 0 bases, with 18 bases between them. The CDR3 covers 17 residues. CDR3 sequence: CASSATSGGLTNYGYTF. In DNA, the CDR3 is TGTGCCAGCAGTGCGACATCGGGGGGCCTAACTAACTATGGCTACACCTTC.

The gene calls are TRBV7-2 and TRBJ2-3, with 9 positions matching TRBD2. Per the germline V gene, CDR1 is SGHTA and CDR2 is FQGNSA. CDR3 length: 15 residues. J gave up 4 bases and V 5 bases, and 7 bases lay outside the gene matches. The CDR3 region has the DNA TGTGCCAGCAGCCTTAGCGGGAGTTGGGCAGATACGCAGTATTTT. Translation gives CASSLSGSWADTQYF.